This T cell receptor (beta chain) stems from a study of T cell repertoires in cytomegalovirus infection (dated by TCRdb to about 2019). Regarding the research as a whole: The HLA type of each donor mattered for the analysis, because public TCR beta signatures pointed to carriage of CMV infection along with the matching HLA type.

The CDR1 and CDR2 encoded by the germline V gene (reference sequence) are DFQATT and SNEGSKA. Between the V and J ends, shortened by 3 bases and 11 bases respectively, the junction contains 13 bases. The CDR3 covers 11 residues, taking in both the cysteine and the phenylalanine. Here the CDR3 DNA is all that survives: 33 bases in frame from base 1. Worth noting for this clonotype: Its cognate antigen has yet to be identified. Base qualities are not recorded, but no much larger clone differs from it by a single base.

The listed sequencing device is Illumina HiSeq 1500. TCRdb trimmed public reads at Q25 via fastp, called clones via MiXCR and kept in-frame beta chains. For every CDR3 protein sequence, its rows merge into one entry that carries the most common genes and DNA. The sample includes under 800,000 distinct CDR3 sequences, with 20% to 25% observed a single time. The ten largest clones represent less than 9.5% of the sample. On the study overall, not on this receptor specifically: In the ex vivo response, HLA-C-restricted CMV-specific TCR beta clonotypes were dominant, and in two of eight donors the single most frequent clonotype came from this HLA-C-restricted group. Carriers of CMV infection plus the relevant HLA type were discriminated by the cumulative frequency of public TCR beta family members in the study cohort and in an independent approximately 340-donor cohort.

The receptor was isolated from a human donor in good health (CMV status not recorded). Some clones in this sample may be carry-over from other donors' samples. Recombination connected TRBV20-1 to TRBJ1-1, and possibly TRBD1, on 6 matching bases. The sample comprised CD8+ T cells from PBMCs. The DNA sequence follows: TGCAGTGCTAGCCCAGGGGTTGAGGCTTTCTTT. It translates as CSASPGVEAFF.